This entry is about one T cell receptor (beta chain). The target of this receptor is not known. Base qualities were left out, and no much larger clone turns up one base away. Library preparation was by the immunoSEQ multiplex PCR assay. The original pipeline was this. A statistical classification framework was developed to diagnose cytomegalovirus status using the catalog of TCR beta chain sequences. TCRdb mirrors the immuneACCESS table, restricted to in-frame sequences. Some clones are absent from its copies; in checked studies, under half trace to an unresolved V gene, and the reason for the others is unknown. The D gene and trimming were derived from the DNA, and the V and J assignments and clone size from that table. Recorded for this sample are over 150,000 clones; over 85% of them occurred a single time. The ten largest clones represent around 3.8% of the sample. This sample stems from a study of cytomegalovirus exposure and HLA in healthy donors (dated by TCRdb to 2017 to 2019). Study-wide context: According to a later analysis, the roughly 120 validation repertoires were produced on the same platform as the 700 or so repertoires of the first cohort. Along with the approximately 620-subject first cohort, a separate validation cohort of 120 different subjects was used. To predict cytomegalovirus infection status, the study combined high-throughput TCR immunosequencing, statistical association of individual TCRs with disease status, and machine learning. The study aimed to test whether signatures of past pathogen exposure could be identified by cataloging public T cell receptors.

Trimming takes 5 bases off V and 6 bases off J; junction bases not matched to a gene: 15. The germline V gene supplies CDR1 MDHEN and CDR2 SYDVKM. The CDR3 measures 17 amino acids from cysteine to phenylalanine. Only CDR3 DNA is held: 51 bases, read in frame from base 1. Overall study results and their limits: The study gave a list of about 150 TCR beta chains associated with cytomegalovirus. Subsequent analysis determined that TCRs grouped into clusters in the first cohort also showed a tendency toward co-occurrence across the 120 or so validation repertoires, and about 94% of cluster scores exceeded 0. It was suggested by the authors that the approach could potentially be generalized to other disease states and immunological phenotypes. Most TCR sequences were seen in very few donors, while some public TCRs were found in many individuals. A later analysis lacked HLA typing for the validation cohort, so it scored co-occurrence in that cohort across all 110 or so repertoires. In both the original and validation cohorts, the classifier was reported to diagnose cytomegalovirus status with high specificity and sensitivity. A few of the identified cytomegalovirus-associated TCR beta chains were confirmed in vitro to be specific for cytomegalovirus antigens.

Donors formed part of the validation cohort, which comprised over a hundred subjects and was distinct from the first cohort of several hundred subjects. The sample consisted of PBMCs. The clonotype originates from a man aged 18 to 30 in good health and CMV-seropositive. The V gene is TRBV28 and the J gene is TRBJ2-7, and TRBD2 matches 11 of the central bases. The DNA is TGTGCCAGCAGTCCACCCTTAGCGGGAGGGGCCCCTCGCGAGCAGTACTTC. The resulting protein is CASSPPLAGGAPREQYF.